This entry features one T cell receptor beta chain sequence. Its antigen is not identified. This sample stems from a study of CD8+ T cells in alopecia areata. Regarding the study as a whole: Sequencing of scalp samples also includes resident alphabeta T cells from normal skin.

Germline assignment: CDR1 SGDLS and CDR2 YYNGEE. The junction had 4 bases not matched to a gene; V was cut back by 3 bases and J by 6 bases. There are 14 residues in the CDR3. TCR sequencing used cDNA made by reverse transcription of extracted RNA. TCRdb's table, derived via immunoSEQ multiplex PCR, lists solely in-frame clones and lacks some. The repertoire holds roughly 100,000 clones, roughly half seen once, with 8.5% to 10% in the top ten. The chain recombines TRBV9 with TRBJ2-2; 8 bases map to TRBD1. This TCR derives from a human donor in good health. The sample taken for sequencing was CD4+ T cells sorted from blood. Written as DNA, the CDR3 is TGTGCCAGCAGCGCCGGACAGGGTGCCGGGGAGCTGTTTTTT. Protein sequence: CASSAGQGAGELFF.